Shown below are 24 T cell receptor beta chains from a single sample sequenced in a study of cytotoxic CD8 clonotypes in ibrutinib-treated CLL (dated by TCRdb to about 2021). Libraries were built with the immunoSEQ multiplex PCR assay. TCRdb carries this immuneACCESS record with in-frame sequences only. Its versions omit some clonotypes, under half of them owing to an unresolved V gene in the studies checked, with the rest unexplained. In this sample the table shows more than 70,000 clones, about four fifths of which occur a single time. Around 4.8% of the sample rests with the top ten. The sample's time point label is to be understood as: about twelve months on ibrutinib. This material consisted of PBMCs, taken after 12 months of ibrutinib treatment. The source of these receptors is a human donor with chronic lymphocytic leukemia.

The chain is built from TRBV4-3 and TRBJ2-3, with D perhaps matching TRBD2 (6 bases). V was pared by 0 bases and J by 3 bases, with 13 bases between. CDR1 and CDR2 (germline): LGHNA, YSLEER. This CDR3 comprises 16 residues. The chain's CDR3 is CASSQDGGGGTDTQYF. The CDR3 region has the DNA TGCGCCAGCAGCCAAGACGGGGGAGGTGGTACAGATACGCAGTATTTT.

The chain uses TRBV5-4 and TRBJ2-3; maybe TRBD2 (5 bases). The germline CDR1 and CDR2 sequences are SGHNT and YYREEE (reference sequence). This CDR3 comprises 14 residues. The V gene lost 2 bases and the J gene lost 5 bases, with 12 bases spanning the gap. CDR3 coding DNA: TGTGCCAGCAGCTTCGTCGGGGTGGGAGATACGCAGTATTTT. This gives the protein CASSFVGVGDTQYF.

The chain carries TRBV7-9 and TRBJ1-6; 7 bases line up with TRBD1. The V gene's germline CDR1 is SEHNR and CDR2 FQNEAQ (reference sequence). The CDR3 is 14 residues long. V was clipped by 2 bases and J by 10 bases; unmatched bases: 5. The CDR3 nucleotides read TGTGCCAGCAGCTTACCCCCCAGGGGGTCACCCCTCCACTTT. Protein product: CASSLPPRGSPLHF.

The J gene is TRBJ2-6, the V gene TRBV4-2; D unresolved. V shed 4 bases and J shed 0 bases, with 4 bases lying between them. Germline V gene lookup returns CDR1 LGHNA and CDR2 YNFKEQ. The CDR3 contains 14 residues. The CDR3 DNA is TGTGCCAGCAGCCCTTCCTCTGGGGCCAACGTCCTGACTTTC. It codes for CASSPSSGANVLTF.

The table lists this clone with a few counts. J is TRBJ1-5 and V is TRBV28, with 7 bases matching TRBD1. V gave up 5 bases and J gave up 2 bases; unmatched junction bases: 6. CDR1 and CDR2 from the germline V gene are MDHEN and SYDVKM. The CDR3 spans 15 residues. CDR3 amino acids: CASSPLGQGNQPQHF. The CDR3 DNA follows: TGTGCCAGCAGTCCCCTCGGACAGGGCAATCAGCCCCAGCATTTT. The full variable domain, completed using reference TRBV28 and TRBJ1-5, is DVKVTQSSRYLVKRTGEKVFLECVQDMDHENMFWYRQDPGLGLRLIYFSYDVKMKEKGDIPEGYSVSREKKERFSLILESASTNQTSMYLCASSPLGQGNQPQHFGDGTRLSIL.

A remark on this clone: Other DNA sequences in this sample translate to the same CDR3. The chain uses TRBV9 and TRBJ2-7; D assignment may be TRBD1 or TRBD2 (5 bases each). Deletions cut 3 bases from V and 4 bases from J, with 8 bases between. Germline CDR1 SGDLS, CDR2 YYNGEE. This CDR3 has 12 residues. This CDR3 reads CASSGDGYEQYF. The CDR3 nucleotides are TGTGCCAGCAGCGGGGACGGTTACGAGCAGTACTTC.

The chain joins TRBV7-3 to TRBJ2-1; D call uncertain. V was trimmed by 8 bases and J by 5 bases, leaving 13 bases between them. Germline CDR1 SGHTA, CDR2 FQGTGA. The CDR3 sequence is 13 residues long. CDR3 protein: CASGRAVHNEQFF. The CDR3 nucleotides are TGTGCCAGCGGTCGGGCCGTCCACAATGAGCAGTTCTTC.

The CDR3 loop reads CASKGSVVLNEKLFF. CDR3 nucleotide sequence: TGTGCCAGCAAGGGGTCGGTGGTCTTGAATGAAAAACTGTTTTTT. V gene TRBV2 combines with J gene TRBJ1-4; D may be TRBD1 (5 bases). This CDR3 spans 15 amino acids. Germline V gene sequence: CDR1 SNHLY, CDR2 FYNNEI. V lost 7 bases and J lost 5, with 17 bases in between.

This chain joins TRBV5-5 and TRBJ2-3; D perhaps matches TRBD1 (6 bases). Germline assignment: CDR1 SGHKS and CDR2 YYEKEE (reference sequence). The germline V and J ends were trimmed by 4 bases and 2 bases, with 11 bases remaining between them. The CDR3 covers 14 residues. CDR3 residues: CASSPGASTDTQYF. The CDR3 DNA follows: TGTGCCAGCAGCCCAGGGGCCTCCACAGATACGCAGTATTTT.

This clone came up once. The chain employs TRBV4-2 and TRBJ2-3; 10 nucleotides match TRBD2. The junction had 8 bases not matched to a gene; V was cut back by 0 bases and J by 2 bases. Germline loops: CDR1 LGHNA, CDR2 YNFKEQ. This CDR3 has 18 residues. CDR3 amino acids: CASSQDVRLAGDTDTQYF. The CDR3 bases are TGTGCCAGCAGCCAAGATGTCCGGCTAGCGGGGGACACAGATACGCAGTATTTT.

The chain carries TRBV4-1 and TRBJ1-2, with D maybe TRBD1 (5 bases). Germline lookup yields CDR1 MGHRA and CDR2 YSYEKL. The V and J ends lost 0 bases and 4 bases respectively, with 9 bases between them. The CDR3 runs 14 residues. CDR3 bases: TGCGCCAGCAGCCAAGATGACGGGACCTATGGCTACACCTTC. This encodes CASSQDDGTYGYTF.

This chain joins TRBV6-6 and TRBJ1-1; D is possibly TRBD1 (5 bases). The CDR3 is made up of 14 amino acids. Germline V gene data show CDR1 as MNHNY and CDR2 as SVGAGI (reference sequence). Trimming removed 0 bases at V and 4 bases at J, with 9 bases between. CDR3 loop: CASSYSRRATEAFF. In DNA, the CDR3 is TGTGCCAGCAGTTACTCCCGCAGGGCCACTGAAGCTTTCTTT.

This clone was counted once. The chain joins TRBV11-3 to TRBJ2-1; no reliable D call. The CDR3 runs to 12 residues. Germline loops: CDR1 SGHNT, CDR2 YENEEA. The V gene lost 5 bases and the J gene lost 6 bases, with 8 bases spanning the gap. CDR3 residues: CASSLEVNEQFF. CDR3 nucleotides: TGTGCCAGCAGCCTCGAGGTCAATGAGCAGTTCTTC.

The CDR3 DNA reads as TGTGCCAGCTCACCCGCATCGAACACTGAAGCTTTCTTT. Its protein product is CASSPASNTEAFF. This chain uses TRBV18 with TRBJ1-1; no definite D call. Between the trimmed V and J ends, which lost 3 bases and 1 base, there was a span of 6 bases. Germline lookup yields CDR1 KGHSH and CDR2 LQKENI. The CDR3 has 13 amino acids.

This chain's CDR3 is CASHGQGALGYTF. CDR3 nucleotides: TGTGCCAGTCACGGACAGGGGGCGCTTGGCTACACCTTC. V usage is TRBV19 and J usage is TRBJ1-2; 11 positions agree with TRBD1. J lost 7 bases, V lost 8 bases, and 6 bases had no gene match. The CDR3 is 13 amino acids. Germline assignment: CDR1 LNHDA and CDR2 SQIVND (reference sequence).

The chain uses TRBV19 and TRBJ2-3; unclear D gene. The germline gives CDR1 LNHDA, CDR2 SQIVND (reference sequence). Deletions cut 2 bases from V and 1 base from J, with 10 bases between. The CDR3 loop spans 15 amino acids. CDR3 in DNA: TGTGCCAGTAGTATATTCACTACCGGCACAGATACGCAGTATTTT. Translation gives CASSIFTTGTDTQYF.

V is TRBV18 and J is TRBJ1-5; D possibly corresponds to TRBD1 (6 bases). This CDR3 contains 13 residues. CDR1 KGHSH and CDR2 LQKENI come from the germline V gene. The germline V and J ends were trimmed by 1 base and 5 bases, with 6 bases remaining between them. In DNA, the CDR3 is TGTGCCAGCTCACCACAGGGGGATCAGCCCCAGCATTTT. Translated, it gives CASSPQGDQPQHF.

The chain employs TRBV19 and TRBJ1-1; a possible D gene is TRBD1 (5 bases). This CDR3 has 13 amino acids. V was shortened by 9 bases and J by 5 bases, with 16 bases between the two germline ends. CDR1 LNHDA and CDR2 SQIVND come from the germline V gene (reference sequence). CDR3 protein: CASQDWGVTEAFF. The CDR3 DNA reads as TGTGCCAGCCAGGACTGGGGGGTGACTGAAGCTTTCTTT.

The chain recombines TRBV7-2 with TRBJ2-3, with TRBD2 matching over 10 bases. Trimming took 5 bases from V and 4 from J; bases not matched to a gene: 9. Germline CDR1 and CDR2: SGHTA and FQGNSA. This CDR3 comprises 16 residues. CDR3 amino acids: CASSHPLAGVADTQYF. In nucleotides, the CDR3 is TGTGCCAGCAGCCACCCCCTAGCGGGGGTCGCAGATACGCAGTATTTT.

The chain couples TRBV5-1 to TRBJ2-1; 11 bases are a match to TRBD2. The V segment lost 1 base and the J segment 3 bases; nucleotides outside the gene matches: 3. The germline V gene has CDR1 SGHRS and CDR2 YFSETQ. The CDR3 runs 16 residues. The CDR3 loop reads CASSLPGLADYNEQFF. The CDR3 DNA reads as TGCGCCAGCAGCTTGCCGGGACTAGCGGACTACAATGAGCAGTTCTTC.

A word on this clone: No conserved phenylalanine or tryptophan is present at the end of the CDR3, so a read error is the likely explanation. The chain combines TRBV6-1 with TRBJ1-2; D not certain. V was pared by 6 bases and J by 3 bases, with 8 bases between. This CDR3 is built from 12 residues. Germline V gene sequence: CDR1 MNHNS, CDR2 SASEGT. CDR3 residues: CASSPGDYGYTS. Here the CDR3 DNA reads TGTGCCAGCAGCCCTGGGGACTATGGCTACACCTCC.

The chain combines TRBV7-8 with TRBJ1-5; D is uncertain. The germline V gene has CDR1 SGHVS and CDR2 FQNEAQ. The CDR3 has 13 residues. Trimming removed 1 base from V and 7 bases from J, with 8 bases in between. CDR3 residues: CASSLEIGQPQHF. The CDR3, as DNA: TGTGCCAGCAGCTTAGAGATCGGGCAGCCCCAGCATTTT.

The genes are TRBV7-2 and TRBJ2-3, with D possibly TRBD2 on 6 matching bases. Between the trimmed V and J ends, which lost 5 bases and 8 bases, there was a span of 14 bases. CDR3 length: 13 amino acids. Per germline, CDR1 SGHTA and CDR2 FQGNSA. CDR3 nucleotides: TGTGCCAGCAGCCCCCGGGAGTGGGGTACGCAGTATTTT. Its protein product is CASSPREWGTQYF. Full variable domain (rest looked up from reference TRBV7-2 and TRBJ2-3): GAGVSQSPSNKVTEKGKDVELRCDPISGHTALYWYRQSLGQGLEFLIYFQGNSAPDKSGLPSDRFSAERTGGSVSTLTIQRTQQEDSAVYLCASSPREWGTQYFGPGTRLTVL.

This chain uses TRBV11-1 with TRBJ1-1; TRBD1 might be the D (5 bases). The CDR3 has 14 residues. The V and J ends lost 8 bases and 5 bases respectively, with 18 bases between them. Germline V lookup: CDR1 SGHAT, CDR2 FQDESV (reference sequence). In DNA, the CDR3 is TGTGCCAGCGGGAGCAGGGTGGCGGGTACTGAAGCTTTCTTT. Encoded protein: CASGSRVAGTEAFF.